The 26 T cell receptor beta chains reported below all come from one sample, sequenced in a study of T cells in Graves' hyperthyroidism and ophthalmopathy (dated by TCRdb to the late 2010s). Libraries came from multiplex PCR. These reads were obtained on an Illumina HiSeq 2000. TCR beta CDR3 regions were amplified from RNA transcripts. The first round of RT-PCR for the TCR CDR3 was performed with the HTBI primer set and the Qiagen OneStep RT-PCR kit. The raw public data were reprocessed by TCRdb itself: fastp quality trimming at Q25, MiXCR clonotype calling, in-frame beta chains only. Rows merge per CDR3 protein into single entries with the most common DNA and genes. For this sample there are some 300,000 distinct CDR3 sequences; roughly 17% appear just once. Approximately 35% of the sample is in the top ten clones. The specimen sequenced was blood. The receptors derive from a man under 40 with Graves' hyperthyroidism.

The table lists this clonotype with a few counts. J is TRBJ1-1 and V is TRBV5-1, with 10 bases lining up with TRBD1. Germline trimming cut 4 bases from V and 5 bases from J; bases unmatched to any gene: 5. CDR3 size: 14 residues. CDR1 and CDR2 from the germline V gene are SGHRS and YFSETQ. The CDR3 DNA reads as TGCGCCAGCAGCGGCGGACAGGGGGGAACTGAAGCTTTCTTT. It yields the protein CASSGGQGGTEAFF. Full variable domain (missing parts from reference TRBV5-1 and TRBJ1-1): KAGVTQTPRYLIKTRGQQVTLSCSPISGHRSVSWYQQTPGQGLQFLFEYFSETQRNKGNFPGRFSGRQFSNSRSEMNVSTLELGDSALYLCASSGGQGGTEAFFGQGTRLTVV.

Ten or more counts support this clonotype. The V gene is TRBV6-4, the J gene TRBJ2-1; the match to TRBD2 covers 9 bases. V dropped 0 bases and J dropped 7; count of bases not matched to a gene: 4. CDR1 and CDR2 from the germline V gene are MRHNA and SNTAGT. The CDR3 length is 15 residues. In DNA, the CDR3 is TGTGCCAGCAGTGACTCCGCGGGAGGGCCAAATGAGCAGTTCTTC. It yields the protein CASSDSAGGPNEQFF.

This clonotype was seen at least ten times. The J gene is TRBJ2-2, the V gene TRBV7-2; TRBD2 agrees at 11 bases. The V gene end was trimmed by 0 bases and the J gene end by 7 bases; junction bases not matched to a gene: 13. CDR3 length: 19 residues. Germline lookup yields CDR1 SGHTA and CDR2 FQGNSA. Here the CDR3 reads CASSLAALAGGFLDGELFF. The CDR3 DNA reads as TGTGCCAGCAGCTTAGCTGCCTTAGCGGGAGGGTTCTTGGACGGGGAGCTGTTTTTT.

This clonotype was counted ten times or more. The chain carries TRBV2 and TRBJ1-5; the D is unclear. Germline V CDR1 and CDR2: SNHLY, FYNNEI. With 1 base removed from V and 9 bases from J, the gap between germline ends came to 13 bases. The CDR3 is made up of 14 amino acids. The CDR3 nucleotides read TGTGCCAGCAGTGAAGGGCGGTCAGAGGGGCCCCAGCATTTT. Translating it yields CASSEGRSEGPQHF. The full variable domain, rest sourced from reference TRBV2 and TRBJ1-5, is EPEVTQTPSHQVTQMGQEVILRCVPISNHLYFYWYRQILGQKVEFLVSFYNNEISEKSEIFDDQFSVERPDGSNFTLKIRSTKLEDSAMYFCASSEGRSEGPQHFGDGTRLSIL.

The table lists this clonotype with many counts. The chain's CDR3 is CSARDTYYEQYF. DNA of the CDR3: TGCAGTGCCCGGGACACCTACTACGAGCAGTACTTC. The chain couples TRBV20-1 to TRBJ2-7; D is possibly TRBD1 (6 bases). Germline lookup yields CDR1 DFQATT and CDR2 SNEGSKA (reference sequence). The CDR3 has 12 residues. V dropped 6 bases and J dropped 3 bases, with 12 bases sitting between them.

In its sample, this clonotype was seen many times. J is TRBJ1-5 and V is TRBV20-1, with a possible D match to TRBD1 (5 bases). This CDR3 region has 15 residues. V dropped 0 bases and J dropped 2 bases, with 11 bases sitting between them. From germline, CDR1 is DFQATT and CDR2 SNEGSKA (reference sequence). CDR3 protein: CSARDHGGGNQPQHF. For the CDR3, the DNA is TGCAGTGCTAGAGATCACGGGGGAGGCAATCAGCCCCAGCATTTT.

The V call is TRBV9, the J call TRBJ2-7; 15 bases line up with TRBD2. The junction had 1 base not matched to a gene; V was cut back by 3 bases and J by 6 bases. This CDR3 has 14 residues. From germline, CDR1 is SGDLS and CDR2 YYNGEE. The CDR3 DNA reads TGTGCCAGCAGCGGGGGACTAGCGGGAGGCGAGCAGTACTTC. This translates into CASSGGLAGGEQYF.

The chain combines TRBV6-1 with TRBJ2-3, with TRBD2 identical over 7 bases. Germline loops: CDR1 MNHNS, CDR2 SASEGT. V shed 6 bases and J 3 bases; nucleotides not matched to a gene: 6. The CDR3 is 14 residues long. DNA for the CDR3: TGTGCCAGCAGGGCGGGAGTTCGTACAGATACGCAGTATTTT. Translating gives CASRAGVRTDTQYF.

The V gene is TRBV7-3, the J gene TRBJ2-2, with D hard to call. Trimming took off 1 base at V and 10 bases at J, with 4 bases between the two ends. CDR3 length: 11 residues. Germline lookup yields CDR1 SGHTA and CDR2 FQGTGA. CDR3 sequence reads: CASSLNQELFF. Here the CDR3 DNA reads TGTGCCAGCAGCTTAAATCAGGAGCTGTTTTTT.

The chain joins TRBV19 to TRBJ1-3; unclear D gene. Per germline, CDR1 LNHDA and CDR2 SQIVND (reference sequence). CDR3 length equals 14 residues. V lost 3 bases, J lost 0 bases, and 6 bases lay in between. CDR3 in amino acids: CASSIGSSGNTIYF. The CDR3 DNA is TGTGCCAGTAGTATTGGGAGCTCTGGAAACACCATATATTTT.

CDR3 nucleotide sequence: TGTGCCAGCAGCTTAGGCGCGCGGGAGGGCAACGAGCAGTACTTC. Residues: CASSLGAREGNEQYF. The rearrangement links TRBV7-2 to TRBJ2-7, with TRBD2 identical over 9 bases. This CDR3 is built from 15 residues. J was trimmed by 5 bases and V by 1 base; bases with no gene match: 6. CDR1 is SGHTA and CDR2 is FQGNSA in the germline V gene. Filled out from reference TRBV7-2 and TRBJ2-7, the complete variable domain reads GAGVSQSPSNKVTEKGKDVELRCDPISGHTALYWYRQSLGQGLEFLIYFQGNSAPDKSGLPSDRFSAERTGGSVSTLTIQRTQQEDSAVYLCASSLGAREGNEQYFGPGTRLTVT.

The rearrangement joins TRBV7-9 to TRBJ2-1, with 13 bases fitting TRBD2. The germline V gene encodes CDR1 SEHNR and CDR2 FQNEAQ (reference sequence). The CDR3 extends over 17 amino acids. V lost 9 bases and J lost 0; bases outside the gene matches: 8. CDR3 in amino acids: CASPGTSGISSYNEQFF. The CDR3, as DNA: TGTGCCAGTCCCGGGACTAGCGGGATTAGCTCCTACAATGAGCAGTTCTTC. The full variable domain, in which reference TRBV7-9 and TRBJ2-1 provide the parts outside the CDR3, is DTGVSQNPRHKITKRGQNVTFRCDPISEHNRLYWYRQTLGQGPEFLTYFQNEAQLEKSRLLSDRFSAERPKGSFSTLEIQRTEQGDSAMYLCASPGTSGISSYNEQFFGPGTRLTVL.

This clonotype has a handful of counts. CDR3 amino acids: CASSSRQAEQYF. CDR3 nucleotide sequence: TGTGCCAGCTCATCGCGACAGGCCGAGCAGTACTTC. The chain couples TRBV18 to TRBJ2-7, with D perhaps TRBD1 (6 bases). V was shortened by 5 bases and J by 6 bases, with 11 bases between the two germline ends. This CDR3 region has 12 residues. Per germline, CDR1 KGHSH and CDR2 LQKENI.

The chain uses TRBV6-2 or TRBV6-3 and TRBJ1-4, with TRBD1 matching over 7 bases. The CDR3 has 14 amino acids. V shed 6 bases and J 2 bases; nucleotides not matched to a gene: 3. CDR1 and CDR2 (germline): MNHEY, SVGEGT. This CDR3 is CASRQGQTNEKLFF. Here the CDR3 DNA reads TGTGCCAGCAGACAGGGACAGACTAATGAAAAACTGTTTTTT.

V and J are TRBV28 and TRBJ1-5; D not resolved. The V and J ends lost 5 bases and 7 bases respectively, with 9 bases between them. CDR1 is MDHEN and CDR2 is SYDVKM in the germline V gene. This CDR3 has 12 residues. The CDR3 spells CASSVGQQPQHF. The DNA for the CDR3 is TGTGCCAGCAGTGTAGGCCAGCAGCCCCAGCATTTT.

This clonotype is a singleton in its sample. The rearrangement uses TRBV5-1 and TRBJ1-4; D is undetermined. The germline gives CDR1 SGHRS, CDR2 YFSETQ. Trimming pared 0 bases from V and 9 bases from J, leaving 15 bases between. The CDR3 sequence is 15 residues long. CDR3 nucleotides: TGCGCCAGCAGCTTGGGTTCCGGGGTCTACAAAAAACTGTTTTTT. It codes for CASSLGSGVYKKLFF.

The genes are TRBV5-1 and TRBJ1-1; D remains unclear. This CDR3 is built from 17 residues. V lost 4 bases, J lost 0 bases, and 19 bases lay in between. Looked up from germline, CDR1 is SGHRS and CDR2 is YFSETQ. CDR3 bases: TGCGCCAGCAGCCCCCACGGCGCACCTCAAGTGAACACTGAAGCTTTCTTT. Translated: CASSPHGAPQVNTEAFF.

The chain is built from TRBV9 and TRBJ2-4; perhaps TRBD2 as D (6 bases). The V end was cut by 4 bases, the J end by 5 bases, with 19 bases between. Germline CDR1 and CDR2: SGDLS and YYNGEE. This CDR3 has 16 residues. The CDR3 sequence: CASSKEDGGDQNIQYF. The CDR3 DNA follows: TGTGCCAGCAGCAAGGAGGACGGCGGGGACCAAAACATTCAGTACTTC.

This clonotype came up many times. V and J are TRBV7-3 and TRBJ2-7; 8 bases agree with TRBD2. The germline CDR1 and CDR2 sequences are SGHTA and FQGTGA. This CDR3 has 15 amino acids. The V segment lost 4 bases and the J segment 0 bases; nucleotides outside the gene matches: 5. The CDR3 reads CASSSGRGGSYEQYF. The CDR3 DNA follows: TGTGCCAGCAGCTCGGGACGGGGGGGCTCCTACGAGCAGTACTTC. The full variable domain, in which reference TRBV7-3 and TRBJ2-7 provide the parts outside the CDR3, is GAGVSQTPSNKVTEKGKYVELRCDPISGHTALYWYRQSLGQGPEFLIYFQGTGAADDSGLPNDRFFAVRPEGSVSTLKIQRTERGDSAVYLCASSSGRGGSYEQYFGPGTRLTVT.

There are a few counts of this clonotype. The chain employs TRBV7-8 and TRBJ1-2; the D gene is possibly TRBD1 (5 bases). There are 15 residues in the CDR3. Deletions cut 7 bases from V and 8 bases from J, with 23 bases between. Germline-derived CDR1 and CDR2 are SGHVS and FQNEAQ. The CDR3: CASTEPQGGGFGYTF. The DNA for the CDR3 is TGTGCCAGCACTGAGCCCCAGGGTGGTGGCTTCGGCTACACCTTC.

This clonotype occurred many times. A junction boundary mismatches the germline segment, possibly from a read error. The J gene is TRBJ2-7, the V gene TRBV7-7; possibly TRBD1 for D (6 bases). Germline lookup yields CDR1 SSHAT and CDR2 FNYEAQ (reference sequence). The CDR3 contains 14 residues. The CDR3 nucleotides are TGTGCTAGCAGCCCGAGGGACAAGCCCTACGAGCAGTACTTC. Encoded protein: CASSPRDKPYEQYF.

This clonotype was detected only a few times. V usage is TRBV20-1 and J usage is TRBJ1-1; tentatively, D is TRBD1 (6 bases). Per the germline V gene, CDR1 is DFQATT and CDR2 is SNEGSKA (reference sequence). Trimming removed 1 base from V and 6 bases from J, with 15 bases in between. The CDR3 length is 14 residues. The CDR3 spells CSARGIRQVAEAFF. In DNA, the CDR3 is TGCAGTGCTAGAGGGATTAGACAGGTGGCTGAAGCTTTCTTT.

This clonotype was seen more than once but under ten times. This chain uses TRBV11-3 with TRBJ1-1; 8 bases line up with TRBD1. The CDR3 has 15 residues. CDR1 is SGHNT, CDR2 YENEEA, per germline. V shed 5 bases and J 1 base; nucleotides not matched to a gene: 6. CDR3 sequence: CASSRRTGPNTEAFF. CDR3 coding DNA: TGTGCCAGCAGCCGGAGGACAGGGCCGAACACTGAAGCTTTCTTT.

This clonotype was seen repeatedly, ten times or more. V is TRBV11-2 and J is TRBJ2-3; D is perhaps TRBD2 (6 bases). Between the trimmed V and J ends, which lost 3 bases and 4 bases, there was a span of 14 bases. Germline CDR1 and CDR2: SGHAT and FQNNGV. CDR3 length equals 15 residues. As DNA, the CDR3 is TGTGCCAGCAGCTTGGGTCGTGCGGGGTCAGATACGCAGTATTTT. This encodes CASSLGRAGSDTQYF.

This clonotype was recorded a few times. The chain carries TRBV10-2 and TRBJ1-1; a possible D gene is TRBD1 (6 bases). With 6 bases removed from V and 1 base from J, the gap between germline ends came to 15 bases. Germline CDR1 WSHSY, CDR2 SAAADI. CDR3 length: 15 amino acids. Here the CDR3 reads CASSAFGGANTEAFF. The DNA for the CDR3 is TGCGCCAGCAGCGCTTTCGGGGGGGCGAACACTGAAGCTTTCTTT.

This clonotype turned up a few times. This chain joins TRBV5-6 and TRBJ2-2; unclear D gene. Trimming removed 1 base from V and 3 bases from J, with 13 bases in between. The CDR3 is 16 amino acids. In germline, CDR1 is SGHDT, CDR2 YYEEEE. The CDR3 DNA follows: TGTGCCAGCAGCTTGTTTGGTCGGACCGACACCGGGGAGCTGTTTTTT. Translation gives CASSLFGRTDTGELFF.